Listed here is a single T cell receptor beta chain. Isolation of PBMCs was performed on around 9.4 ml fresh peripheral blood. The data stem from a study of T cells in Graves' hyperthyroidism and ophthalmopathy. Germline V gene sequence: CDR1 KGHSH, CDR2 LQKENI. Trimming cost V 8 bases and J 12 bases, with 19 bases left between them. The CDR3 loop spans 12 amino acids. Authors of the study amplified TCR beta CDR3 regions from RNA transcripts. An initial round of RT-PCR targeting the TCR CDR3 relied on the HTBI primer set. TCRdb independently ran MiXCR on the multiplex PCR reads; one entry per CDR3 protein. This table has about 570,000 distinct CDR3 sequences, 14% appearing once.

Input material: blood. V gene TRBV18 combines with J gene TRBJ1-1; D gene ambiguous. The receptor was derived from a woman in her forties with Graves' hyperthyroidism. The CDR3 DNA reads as TGTGCCAGCCCACGACATCGCGTCGGAACTTTCTTT. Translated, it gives CASPRHRVGTFF.